A selection of T cell receptor beta chains follows, all from one sample in a study of T cell clones after liver transplantation. Some clones are missing from TCRdb's copy, which holds only in-frame ones; the method was immunoSEQ multiplex PCR. The table has fewer than 20,000 clones, around 87% seen once. Here the sequenced sample was CD8+ T cells from blood, taken about 46 months after liver transplant. The origin of the receptors is a human patient who received a liver transplant. The graft donor may have contributed some T cells. Each CDR3 is given with its conserved first and last residue. The D gene is left open where the match is weak. Clone sizes are given selectively: once, few, many, or a class where the clone is expanded.

TRBV19	-	-	TRBJ2-1	CASSIDPRVRNEQFF	TGTGCCAGTAGTATAGATCCCAGGGTAAGAAATGAGCAGTTCTTC
TRBV11-3	medium-sized	-	TRBJ2-1	CASSRGGTYNEQFF	TGTGCCAGCAGCCGAGGGGGAACTTACAATGAGCAGTTCTTC
TRBV7-2	-	-	TRBJ1-2	CASSFSVRAAANYGYTF	TGTGCCAGCAGCTTCTCGGTCCGGGCAGCGGCTAACTATGGCTACACCTTC
TRBV19	-	TRBD1	TRBJ2-7	CASSWDRDYEQYF	TGTGCCAGTAGTTGGGACAGGGACTACGAGCAGTACTTC
TRBV10-3	-	TRBD1	TRBJ1-5	CAISGTGGGQPQHF	TGTGCCATCAGCGGGACAGGGGGCGGACAGCCCCAGCATTTT
TRBV13	-	-	TRBJ2-7	CASSLGSTVRYF	TGTGCCAGCAGCTTAGGATCCACAGTCCGGTACTTC
TRBV5-5	once	-	TRBJ2-7	CASSSPLRLYEQYF	TGTGCCAGCAGCTCCCCCCTTCGCCTCTACGAGCAGTACTTC
TRBV7-8	-	-	TRBJ2-7	CASSEPGHGSYEQYF	TGTGCCAGCAGCGAACCGGGACACGGATCATACGAGCAGTACTTC
TRBV6-5	-	-	TRBJ1-1	CASSSGLITEAFF	TGTGCCAGCAGTTCCGGACTGATCACTGAAGCTTTCTTT
TRBV5-1	once	-	TRBJ1-2	CASGPETLYGYTF	TGCGCCAGCGGACCCGAGACTTTGTATGGCTACACCTTC
TRBV7-8	few	-	TRBJ2-4	CASSLNARGLAKNIQYF	TGTGCCAGCAGCTTAAATGCCAGGGGACTAGCCAAAAACATTCAGTACTTC
TRBV7-6	-	-	TRBJ2-5	CASSLVGAGAGQETQYF	TGTGCCAGCAGCCTCGTCGGGGCGGGCGCAGGCCAAGAGACCCAGTACTTC
TRBV27	-	-	TRBJ2-1	CASSPGTFRRDEQFF	TGTGCCAGCAGTCCCGGGACTTTCCGAAGGGATGAGCAGTTCTTC
TRBV2	-	TRBD2	TRBJ2-1	CASSGTSGSMNEQFF	TGTGCCAGCAGTGGGACTAGCGGGAGTATGAATGAGCAGTTCTTC
TRBV7-9	-	-	TRBJ2-1	CASSSAAHSYNEQFF	TGTGCCAGCAGTTCAGCGGCTCACTCCTACAATGAGCAGTTCTTC
TRBV13	-	TRBD1	TRBJ2-4	CASSLGPDRKKNIQYF	TGTGCCAGCAGCTTAGGCCCGGACAGGAAAAAAAACATTCAGTACTTC
TRBV6-6	-	-	TRBJ2-7	CASSYGADYEQYF	TGTGCCAGCAGTTACGGGGCAGACTACGAGCAGTACTTC
TRBV5-1	once	-	TRBJ1-1	CASIPWGSEASEAFF	TGCGCCAGCATCCCATGGGGGTCAGAGGCCTCTGAAGCTTTCTTT
TRBV5-1	-	-	TRBJ1-1	CASSFEANTEAFF	TGCGCCAGCAGCTTTGAAGCGAACACTGAAGCTTTCTTT
TRBV10-3	-	TRBD2	TRBJ2-1	CAISPEREDYNEQFF	TGTGCCATCAGTCCGGAGCGGGAGGATTACAATGAGCAGTTCTTC
TRBV7-9	-	-	TRBJ2-2	CASSRTANTGELFF	TGTGCCAGCAGCCGGACAGCGAACACCGGGGAGCTGTTTTTT
TRBV4-1	-	-	TRBJ2-3	CASRRGPLTDTQYF	TGCGCCAGCAGGCGAGGGCCCCTCACAGATACGCAGTATTTT
TRBV2	-	TRBD2	TRBJ2-1	CASSELLAGAGNEQFF	TGTGCCAGCAGTGAACTGCTAGCGGGAGCGGGGAATGAGCAGTTCTTC
TRBV4-1	-	TRBD2	TRBJ2-1	CASSQGELAGVHEQFF	TGCGCCAGCAGCCAAGGGGAACTAGCGGGAGTCCATGAGCAGTTCTTC
TRBV9	-	-	TRBJ1-1	CASSVAGMNTEAFF	TGTGCCAGCAGCGTAGCGGGGATGAACACTGAAGCTTTCTTT
TRBV7-6	once	TRBD2	TRBJ2-7	CASSPRGGSYEQYF	TGTGCCAGCAGCCCCCGGGGAGGGTCCTACGAGCAGTACTTC
TRBV28	-	-	TRBJ1-5	CASSFAGDGVRKPQHF	TGTGCCAGCAGTTTTGCGGGGGATGGGGTAAGAAAGCCCCAGCATTTT
TRBV27	-	TRBD1	TRBJ2-7	CASSSPGQGTYEQYF	TGTGCCAGCAGTTCGCCGGGACAGGGAACCTACGAGCAGTACTTC
TRBV11-3	-	-	TRBJ1-2	CASSLTGRPDYGYTF	TGTGCCAGCAGCTTAACGGGGAGGCCGGACTATGGCTACACCTTC
TRBV7-8	-	TRBD2	TRBJ2-2	CASSLFVTSGTGELFF	TGTGCCAGCAGCTTATTCGTGACTAGCGGTACCGGGGAGCTGTTTTTT
TRBV19	-	-	TRBJ2-7	CASSIGQDFSYEQYF	TGTGCCAGTAGTATAGGGCAGGACTTCTCCTACGAGCAGTACTTC
TRBV7-9	-	TRBD1	TRBJ1-1	CASSPKYRGLGTEAFF	TGTGCCAGCAGCCCTAAGTACAGGGGGCTAGGCACTGAAGCTTTCTTT
TRBV5-4	-	-	TRBJ2-2	CASSFGLKGQGGTGELFF	TGTGCCAGCAGCTTCGGATTAAAGGGGCAGGGTGGCACCGGGGAGCTGTTTTTT
TRBV2	-	-	TRBJ2-1	CASSEMTIYNNEQFF	TGTGCCAGCAGTGAAATGACTATCTATAACAATGAGCAGTTCTTC
TRBV7-9	-	TRBD2	TRBJ2-7	CASSLYGLGSGIAYEQYF	TGTGCCAGCAGCTTATACGGGCTCGGAAGCGGGATCGCCTACGAGCAGTACTTC
TRBV28	-	-	TRBJ2-7	CASSLSIIGYEQYF	TGTGCCAGCAGTTTGAGTATTATAGGCTACGAGCAGTACTTC
TRBV27	-	-	TRBJ1-5	CASSKVGSNQPQHF	TGTGCCAGCAGCAAGGTCGGCAGCAATCAGCCCCAGCATTTT
TRBV2	-	TRBD1	TRBJ2-7	CASIPDPRDRGVGEQYF	TGTGCCAGCATTCCAGACCCCCGGGACAGGGGGGTGGGCGAGCAGTACTTC
TRBV19	-	-	TRBJ2-7	CASSAGSPYEQYF	TGTGCCAGTAGCGCGGGGTCCCCCTACGAGCAGTACTTC
TRBV15	-	TRBD1	TRBJ1-5	CATSREDREPQHF	TGTGCCACCAGCAGAGAGGACAGGGAGCCCCAGCATTTT
TRBV6-6	-	-	TRBJ2-7	CASSSEGFTYEQYF	TGTGCCAGCAGTTCTGAAGGGTTCACCTACGAGCAGTACTTC
TRBV13	-	TRBD1	TRBJ2-7	CASSTRDRTYEQYF	TGTGCCAGCAGCACCCGGGACAGGACCTACGAGCAGTACTTC
TRBV5-6	-	-	TRBJ1-5	CASSLGQYSNQPQHF	TGTGCCAGCAGCTTGGGACAGTATAGCAATCAGCCCCAGCATTTT
TRBV28	-	TRBD1	TRBJ1-2	CASSFSLLTGGGYGYTF	TGTGCCAGCAGTTTCTCACTGCTGACAGGGGGCGGGTATGGCTACACCTTC
TRBV29-1	-	TRBD2	TRBJ2-1	CSVDDTSGSVYEQFF	TGCAGCGTTGACGACACTAGCGGGAGTGTCTATGAGCAGTTCTTC
TRBV19	-	-	TRBJ2-5	CASSVLGALRETQYF	TGTGCCAGTAGCGTACTTGGGGCGTTACGGGAGACCCAGTACTTC
TRBV7-8	-	-	TRBJ2-1	CASSLVEGEIYNEQFF	TGTGCCAGCAGCTTAGTAGAGGGAGAAATCTACAATGAGCAGTTCTTC
TRBV5-6	-	TRBD2	TRBJ2-1	CASSLLAAYNEQFF	TGTGCCAGCAGCTTGCTAGCGGCCTACAATGAGCAGTTCTTC
TRBV5-1	-	-	TRBJ2-7	CASKDLLPYEQYF	TGCGCCAGCAAGGACCTTCTTCCGTACGAGCAGTACTTC
TRBV27	-	-	TRBJ1-5	CASSSPGPNQPQHF	TGTGCCAGCAGTTCTCCGGGACCCAATCAGCCCCAGCATTTT
TRBV30	-	-	TRBJ2-1	CAWRSAGPGRLDEQFF	TGTGCCTGGAGATCGGCGGGTCCAGGTAGATTGGATGAGCAGTTCTTC
TRBV9	-	-	TRBJ1-1	CASSVVGVDMNTEAFF	TGTGCCAGCAGCGTAGTAGGGGTTGATATGAACACTGAAGCTTTCTTT
TRBV6-6	-	-	TRBJ1-5	CASSPADGTNQPQHF	TGTGCCAGCAGCCCGGCGGACGGGACCAATCAGCCCCAGCATTTT
TRBV27	-	-	TRBJ1-1	CASSLVGSNTEAFF	TGTGCCAGCAGCCTGGTAGGGTCGAACACTGAAGCTTTCTTT
TRBV29-1	-	-	TRBJ2-7	CSVEGTALGGFSYEQYF	TGCAGCGTTGAAGGGACCGCCCTCGGGGGTTTTTCCTACGAGCAGTACTTC
TRBV7-9	once	-	TRBJ2-7	CASSLGPEQYF	TGTGCCAGCAGCCTCGGACCCGAGCAGTACTTC
TRBV5-1	-	-	TRBJ2-1	CASSTGQTSYNEQFF	TGCGCCAGCAGCACCGGACAGACCTCCTACAATGAGCAGTTCTTC